This TCR beta chain was recovered during a study of vaccination and CD4 T cells after COVID-19. The wider study: Investigators took post-vaccine samples a median 72 days after dose two, within a range of 14 to 241. Stimuli were overlapping spike peptide pools of SARS-CoV-2 and three common cold coronaviruses (HCoV-NL63, HCoV-OC43, HCoV-229E).

Germline CDR1 is MNHEY and CDR2 is SVGAGI. CDR3 length: 17 amino acids. V was clipped by 0 bases and J by 4 bases; unmatched bases: 7. The Oncomine TCR Beta short-read assay was applied to DNA of cultured CD4+ T cells. Investigators obtained genomic DNA by extraction from cultured CD4+ T cells. TCRdb itself ran the PCR reads through MiXCR, one entry per CDR3 protein. The sample yields 14,000 or so distinct CDR3 sequences, around three fifths seen once. As to treatment: 10-day PBMC culture with coronavirus spike peptide pools or control peptides (ViraFEST assay). Peptide pool stimulation in ViraFEST expanded antigen-specific T cells, whose TCRs were then sequenced. About this clonotype itself: Its antigen is not known.

The chain couples TRBV6-5 to TRBJ2-1; TRBD2 matches at 9 bases. This receptor was identified in a human donor who had recovered from COVID-19. The sequenced sample was CD4+ T cells from blood, cultured in vitro. The CDR3 region has the DNA TGTGCCAGCAGTTACTCGGGGGCTAGCGGGGTTTACAATGAGCAGTTCTTC. It encodes CASSYSGASGVYNEQFF.